This T cell receptor (beta chain) was identified during a study of shared clonotypes between healthy human individuals. Details on this clone: Antigen unknown.

J lost 8 bases, V lost 2 bases, and 8 bases had no gene match. This CDR3 region has 15 residues. CDR1 is KGHSH and CDR2 is LQKENI in the germline V gene. Study-wide results and caveats: Sampling was confined to blood; repertoires within tissues likely differ. Among a few donors, about 5% of naive CD4 clonotypes were found in common. All-four-donor shared clonotypes had higher generation probabilities than non-shared clonotypes did.

The authors' processing: Owing to the provision of junction-only sequences devoid of quality scores by immunoSEQ, filtering differed. This table comes from immunoSEQ multiplex PCR, and its TCRdb copy is limited to in-frame clones, with some not included. D and trimming come from the DNA, and the V and J calls and clone size come from that table. Among 950,000 to 1,300,000 clones listed, about 77% were seen once. This clonotype originated in a man younger than 35 in good health. The chain joins TRBV18 to TRBJ1-2; 10 bases fit TRBD1. Sequenced sample: memory CD4+ T cells sorted from blood. Documented subset: CD45RA-negative fraction. In nucleotides, the CDR3 is TGTGCCAGCTCACCAACCGGGACAGGGGATGGAGGCTACACCTTC. Its protein is CASSPTGTGDGGYTF.